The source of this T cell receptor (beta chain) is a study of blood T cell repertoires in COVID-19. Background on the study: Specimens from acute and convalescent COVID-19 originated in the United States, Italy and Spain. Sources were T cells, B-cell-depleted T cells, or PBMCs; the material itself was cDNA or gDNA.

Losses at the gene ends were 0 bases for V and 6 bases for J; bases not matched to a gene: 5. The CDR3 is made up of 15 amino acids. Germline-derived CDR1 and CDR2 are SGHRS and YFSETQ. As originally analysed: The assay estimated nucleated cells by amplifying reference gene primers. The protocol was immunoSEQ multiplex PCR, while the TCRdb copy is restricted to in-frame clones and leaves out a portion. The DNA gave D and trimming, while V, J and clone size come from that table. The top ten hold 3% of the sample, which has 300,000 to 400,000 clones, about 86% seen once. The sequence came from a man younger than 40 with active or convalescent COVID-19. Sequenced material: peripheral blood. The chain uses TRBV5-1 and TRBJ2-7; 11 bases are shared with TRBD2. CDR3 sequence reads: CASSLEASGGIEQYF. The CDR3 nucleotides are TGCGCCAGCAGCTTGGAGGCTAGCGGGGGGATCGAGCAGTACTTC.